The 8 T cell receptor beta chains in this list originate from one sample, sequenced in a study of T cell changes during pregnancy in multiple sclerosis. Method: immunoSEQ multiplex PCR; TCRdb's copy keeps in-frame clones and lacks some. The sample lists 50,000 to 75,000 clones, about 94% seen once, with about 2.6% in the top ten. The input for sequencing was CD8+ T cells from peripheral blood mononuclear cells, taken in the third trimester of pregnancy. The receptors come from a female donor with multiple sclerosis, enrolled in a pregnancy study.

The chain links TRBV18 to TRBJ2-6; D uncertain. CDR1 and CDR2 from the germline V gene are KGHSH and LQKENI. The CDR3 covers 16 residues. V was clipped by 1 base and J by 9 bases, with 16 bases between them. DNA for the CDR3: TGTGCCAGCTCACCACGATCCCAAATCGGTGGCAACGTCCTGACTTTC. This translates into CASSPRSQIGGNVLTF.

V is TRBV27 and J is TRBJ2-4; D not certain. V was shortened by 5 bases and J by 0 bases, with 11 bases between the two germline ends. Germline CDR1 reads MNHEY; CDR2 reads SMNVEV (reference sequence). CDR3 length: 15 residues. CDR3 residues: CASSPSPLAKNIQYF. Written as DNA, the CDR3 is TGTGCCAGCAGTCCTAGTCCTCTAGCCAAAAACATTCAGTACTTC.

The CDR3: CASSLRNQGHYGYTF. DNA for the CDR3: TGTGCCAGCAGCTTGCGTAATCAGGGGCACTATGGCTACACCTTC. This chain uses TRBV13 with TRBJ1-2, with D possibly being TRBD1 (6 bases). V gave up 3 bases and J gave up 3 bases, with 14 bases separating them. The germline gives CDR1 PRHDT, CDR2 FYEKMQ (reference sequence). The CDR3 sequence is 15 residues long. Looking up the rest from reference TRBV13 and TRBJ1-2 gives the full variable domain: AAGVIQSPRHLIKEKRETATLKCYPIPRHDTVYWYQQGPGQDPQFLISFYEKMQSDKGSIPDRFSAQQFSDYHSELNMSSLELGDSALYFCASSLRNQGHYGYTFGSGTRLTVV.

This sequence joins TRBV29-1 and TRBJ2-1; 9 nucleotides line up with TRBD2. Germline loops: CDR1 SQVTM, CDR2 ANQGSEA. The trim removed 4 bases at V and 2 bases at J, leaving 6 bases unmatched. The CDR3 sequence is 15 residues long. DNA for the CDR3: TGCAGCGTTGGGCGGGGGGGACCACCCTACAATGAGCAGTTCTTC. Its translation is CSVGRGGPPYNEQFF.

This clone appeared once. The chain links TRBV2 to TRBJ1-1; 8 bases fit TRBD1. Germline values: CDR1 SNHLY, CDR2 FYNNEI. This CDR3 region has 14 residues. Trimming took 10 bases from V and 5 from J; bases not matched to a gene: 12. This chain's CDR3 is CATPTGGVRTEAFF. The CDR3 DNA reads as TGTGCCACCCCTACAGGGGGAGTTAGGACTGAAGCTTTCTTT.

This clone has only one observation. This chain connects TRBV9 to TRBJ1-5; 7 bases line up with TRBD1. Germline V gene lookup returns CDR1 SGDLS and CDR2 YYNGEE. V shed 3 bases, J shed 2 bases, and the junction held 2 bases outside the gene matches. This CDR3 region has 14 residues. CDR3 nucleotide sequence: TGTGCCAGCAGCGCCGACAGGGGCAATCAGCCCCAGCATTTT. Its translation: CASSADRGNQPQHF. The entire variable domain, with the rest obtained from reference TRBV9 and TRBJ1-5, is as follows: DSGVTQTPKHLITATGQRVTLRCSPRSGDLSVYWYQQSLDQGLQFLIQYYNGEERAKGNILERFSAQQFPDLHSELNLSSLELGDSALYFCASSADRGNQPQHFGDGTRLSIL.

The chain has TRBV28 and TRBJ2-7; 7 bases line up with TRBD1. CDR3 length: 16 residues. J lost 1 base, V lost 4 bases, and 10 bases had no gene match. Germline CDR1 is MDHEN and CDR2 is SYDVKM. DNA for the CDR3: TGTGCCAGCAGTTCCGCCCGGACAGGCGCGTCCTACGAGCAGTACTTC. This translates into CASSSARTGASYEQYF.

The rearrangement uses TRBV19 and TRBJ2-7; 8 bases agree with TRBD2. The CDR3 consists of 16 residues. The J segment lost 3 bases and the V segment lost 5 bases, leaving 12 bases of the junction unmatched. CDR1 and CDR2 (germline): LNHDA, SQIVND (reference sequence). DNA of the CDR3: TGTGCCAGTAGTCCTCCGGGACTAGGGATGGTCTACGAGCAGTACTTC. This codes for CASSPPGLGMVYEQYF.